This is a list of T cell receptor beta chains from one sample in a study of T cells in pancreatic ductal adenocarcinoma. The repertoire was sequenced with immunoSEQ multiplex PCR; TCRdb's copy has only in-frame clones and lacks some. Of approximately 97,000 clones detected, more than 90% appear once; the ten largest clones hold under 3.5%. The sample comprised PBMCs. These receptors were taken from a human donor with pancreatic ductal adenocarcinoma. Both conserved end residues are part of each CDR3. Each record gives: CDR3 protein, CDR3 DNA, V gene, J gene, D gene, clone size. A D gene is named only where the DNA matches it firmly. Clone size, where shown, is once, few, many, or a class for clones that have expanded.

CASSLPSGNTDTQYF,TGCGCCAGCAGCTTGCCGTCAGGGAACACAGATACGCAGTATTTT,TRBV5-1,TRBJ2-3,NA,NA
CASSLSGDVSYEQYF,TGTGCCAGCAGCTTAAGCGGGGACGTGTCCTACGAGCAGTACTTC,TRBV7-3,TRBJ2-7,NA,NA
CASSYRGYGYTF,TGTGCCAGCAGTTACAGGGGCTATGGCTACACCTTC,TRBV28,TRBJ1-2,TRBD1,NA
CASSAPGQGTTEAFF,TGTGCCAGTAGTGCGCCGGGACAGGGGACCACTGAAGCTTTCTTT,TRBV19,TRBJ1-1,TRBD1,NA
CASSARYGSSYEQYF,TGTGCCAGCAGCGCCCGCTATGGGAGCTCCTACGAGCAGTACTTC,TRBV9,TRBJ2-7,NA,NA
CASSLDTTGELFF,TGTGCCAGCAGTTTGGACACGACCGGGGAGCTGTTTTTT,TRBV28,TRBJ2-2,NA,NA
CASSLGGPQAGELFF,TGTGCCAGCAGCTTAGGGGGGCCGCAGGCCGGGGAGCTGTTTTTT,TRBV11-3,TRBJ2-2,NA,NA
CASTTGRHTEAFF,TGTGCCAGCACGACAGGCCGGCACACTGAAGCTTTCTTT,TRBV25-1,TRBJ1-1,NA,NA
CASSLSLESPYEQYF,TGTGCCAGCAGTTTATCGTTGGAGAGCCCCTACGAGCAGTACTTC,TRBV27,TRBJ2-7,NA,NA
CASSFHRGIDTQYF,TGTGCCAGCAGTTTCCACAGGGGCATAGATACGCAGTATTTT,TRBV28,TRBJ2-3,TRBD1,NA
CASSLMDRVGPQHF,TGTGCCAGCAGCTTGATGGACAGGGTCGGGCCCCAGCATTTT,TRBV7-9,TRBJ1-5,TRBD1,NA
CASSLAEGLAKNIQYF,TGTGCCAGCAGCTTAGCGGAGGGACTAGCCAAAAACATTCAGTACTTC,TRBV7-9,TRBJ2-4,NA,once
CASSVFSSGYNEQFF,TGTGCCAGCAGCGTATTCTCTAGCGGCTACAATGAGCAGTTCTTC,TRBV9,TRBJ2-1,TRBD2,NA
CASSSDKNTEAFF,TGTGCCAGCAGTTCGGACAAGAACACTGAAGCTTTCTTT,TRBV27,TRBJ1-1,NA,once
CASSLDPSVVGGYTF,TGTGCCAGCAGCTTAGATCCTTCCGTAGTTGGTGGCTACACCTTC,TRBV11-3,TRBJ1-2,NA,NA
CASSIDLTGTSTDTQYF,TGTGCCAGTAGTATAGATTTAACAGGGACCAGCACAGATACGCAGTATTTT,TRBV19,TRBJ2-3,NA,NA
CASSPRNVNNNEQFF,TGTGCCAGCTCACCCAGAAACGTCAACAACAATGAGCAGTTCTTC,TRBV18,TRBJ2-1,NA,NA
CASSRGQHYEQYF,TGTGCCAGCAGCCGCGGACAGCACTACGAGCAGTACTTC,TRBV7-6,TRBJ2-7,NA,NA
CASSEVSGTSGTYEQYF,TGTGCCAGCAGTGAAGTGTCAGGGACTAGCGGCACCTACGAGCAGTACTTC,TRBV6-1,TRBJ2-7,TRBD2,NA
CASSLGLADNEQFF,TGTGCCAGCAGCTTGGGGCTAGCGGACAATGAGCAGTTCTTC,TRBV5-4,TRBJ2-1,TRBD2,NA
CASSQRLAGADEQFF,TGTGCCAGCAGCCAACGACTAGCGGGGGCAGATGAGCAGTTCTTC,TRBV11-3,TRBJ2-1,TRBD2,NA
CASSPNPTGNNQPQHF,TGTGCCAGCAGCCCCAACCCGACAGGGAACAATCAGCCCCAGCATTTT,TRBV7-2,TRBJ1-5,TRBD1,NA
CASSLGRVIATNEKLFF,TGTGCCAGCAGCCTTGGGAGGGTTATAGCAACTAATGAAAAACTGTTTTTT,TRBV5-6,TRBJ1-4,NA,NA
CASSQDPAGGNEKLFF,TGCGCCAGCAGCCAAGATCCGGCAGGGGGTAATGAAAAACTGTTTTTT,TRBV4-1,TRBJ1-4,TRBD1,NA
CASSPRSLGEQYF,TGTGCCAGCTCACCAAGGAGTTTGGGCGAGCAGTACTTC,TRBV18,TRBJ2-7,NA,NA
CATRDRAPGEKLFF,TGTGCCACCCGTGACCGGGCCCCGGGGGAAAAACTGTTTTTT,TRBV6-6,TRBJ1-4,NA,NA
CASSLERVTYNEQFF,TGTGCCAGCAGCTTAGAGCGGGTAACCTACAATGAGCAGTTCTTC,TRBV7-2,TRBJ2-1,NA,once
CASRLTVNTEAFF,TGTGCCAGCCGCCTGACAGTGAACACTGAAGCTTTCTTT,TRBV2,TRBJ1-1,NA,NA
CASSPAGEQYF,TGTGCCAGCTCACCCGCAGGGGAGCAGTATTTT,TRBV18,TRBJ2-3,NA,NA
CASSLLPGQQSSDTQYF,TGCGCCAGCAGCTTGCTACCGGGACAGCAATCGTCAGATACGCAGTATTTT,TRBV5-1,TRBJ2-3,TRBD1,NA
CASSYGPYNEQYF,TGTGCCAGCAGTTATGGGCCCTACAACGAGCAGTACTTC,TRBV6-5,TRBJ2-7,NA,NA
CASRVAGGTNTGELFF,TGTGCCAGCAGGGTAGCGGGAGGCACTAACACCGGGGAGCTGTTTTTT,TRBV27,TRBJ2-2,TRBD2,NA
CAWSAMRVEAFF,TGTGCCTGGAGTGCAATGAGGGTTGAAGCTTTCTTT,TRBV30,TRBJ1-1,NA,NA
CASTTLGLRAREGANVLTF,TGTGCCAGCACTACACTCGGACTCAGAGCCCGGGAGGGGGCCAACGTCCTGACTTTC,TRBV27,TRBJ2-6,NA,NA
CASSPSGSGANVLTF,TGTGCCAGCTCACCATCGGGGTCTGGGGCCAACGTCCTGACTTTC,TRBV18,TRBJ2-6,NA,once
CAWSQSYEQYF,TGTGCCTGGAGCCAATCCTACGAGCAGTACTTC,TRBV30,TRBJ2-7,NA,NA
CASSPTGNYEQYF,TGTGCCAGCAGTCCGACAGGGAACTACGAGCAGTACTTC,TRBV27,TRBJ2-7,TRBD1,NA
CASSEDGAESYEQYF,TGTGCCAGCAGTGAAGATGGGGCAGAGAGCTACGAGCAGTACTTC,TRBV2,TRBJ2-7,NA,NA
CASSLQGRTGTFEQFF,TGTGCCAGCAGCTTACAGGGAAGGACAGGGACTTTCGAGCAGTTCTTC,TRBV7-9,TRBJ2-1,TRBD1,NA
CASSQQGGSYEQYF,TGTGCCAGTAGTCAACAGGGGGGATCCTACGAGCAGTACTTC,TRBV19,TRBJ2-7,TRBD1,few
CATSSPSLGLLEGDTQYF,TGTGCCACCAGCTCCCCCTCCCTGGGCTTATTAGAGGGAGATACGCAGTATTTT,TRBV15,TRBJ2-3,NA,NA
CASSFNRLTSGFETQYF,TGTGCCAGCAGTTTTAACCGCCTGACTAGCGGGTTCGAGACCCAGTACTTC,TRBV28,TRBJ2-5,TRBD2,NA
CASSFRDRNTEAFF,TGCGCCAGCAGCTTCCGGGACAGGAACACTGAAGCTTTCTTT,TRBV5-1,TRBJ1-1,TRBD1,NA
CASSLGLTTNQNIQYF,TGCGCCAGCAGCTTGGGGCTTACCACTAACCAAAACATTCAGTACTTC,TRBV5-1,TRBJ2-4,NA,NA